This T cell receptor (beta chain) was sequenced for a study of cytomegalovirus exposure and HLA in healthy donors. Germline CDR1 MDHEN, CDR2 SYDVKM. The CDR3 spans 13 residues. J lost 6 bases, V lost 8 bases, and 9 bases had no gene match. Both 60 Vbeta primers and 13 Jbeta primers went into the PCR. Sequencing used immunoSEQ multiplex PCR; TCRdb keeps in-frame clones, though not all of them. Its listing shows 190,000 or so clones. Turning to this clone: Its antigen is still unknown.

At the time of sampling, donors were nominally healthy, though unrecorded immune exposures were likely. Study-wide findings and caveats: Many donors carried some public TCRs, although rarity characterized most TCR sequences. Accurate predictions that matched the HLA-A and HLA-B alleles of most subjects were reportedly made from TCR beta sequences. Researchers left out some V segments, among them TRBV6-2 and TRBV6-3, as indistinguishable.

The TCR comes from a boy aged 5-17 years in good health and CMV-seronegative. The sample consisted of PBMCs. The V gene is TRBV28, the J gene TRBJ2-7, with 8 positions matching TRBD2. CDR3 region: CASRRTSLVEQYF. The CDR3 DNA sequence: TGTGCCAGCCGAAGGACTAGCCTGGTCGAGCAGTACTTC.